These 3 T cell receptor beta chains were sequenced from one sample in a study of T cell repertoires in cytomegalovirus infection. TCRdb reprocessed the reads via MiXCR and lists one record per CDR3 protein. The table includes about 530,000 distinct CDR3 sequences, roughly 29% detected once. Sample: PBMCs. These receptors all come from a human donor in good health (CMV status not recorded). Some clones in this sample may be carry-over from other donors' samples.

V is TRBV28 and J is TRBJ2-7; the D is unclear. With 3 bases removed from V and 0 bases from J, the gap between germline ends came to 9 bases. This CDR3 region has 14 residues. CDR1 is MDHEN, CDR2 SYDVKM, per germline. The CDR3 spells CASSLRMSSYEQYF. CDR3 in DNA: TGTGCCAGCAGTTTGCGTATGAGCTCCTACGAGCAGTACTTC. Looking up the rest from reference TRBV28 and TRBJ2-7 gives the full variable domain: DVKVTQSSRYLVKRTGEKVFLECVQDMDHENMFWYRQDPGLGLRLIYFSYDVKMKEKGDIPEGYSVSREKKERFSLILESASTNQTSMYLCASSLRMSSYEQYFGPGTRLTVT.

The chain couples TRBV19 to TRBJ2-2; TRBD2 matches 7 bases. The CDR3 is 15 amino acids. The ends lost 9 bases at V and 1 base at J; junction bases unmatched: 8. The germline gives CDR1 LNHDA, CDR2 SQIVND (reference sequence). The CDR3 reads CASGRAGENTGELFF. CDR3 DNA: TGTGCCAGCGGTAGGGCGGGGGAGAACACCGGGGAGCTGTTTTTT.

The V gene is TRBV5-1, the J gene TRBJ2-6, with TRBD2 matching over 8 bases. After removal of 2 bases from V and 2 bases from J, the junction contained 6 bases not matched to a gene. CDR3 length: 17 residues. The germline gives CDR1 SGHRS, CDR2 YFSETQ. This CDR3 reads CASSLAGVEAGANVLTF. CDR3 DNA sequence: TGCGCCAGCAGCTTAGCGGGAGTGGAAGCTGGGGCCAACGTCCTGACTTTC. The full variable domain, rest sourced from reference TRBV5-1 and TRBJ2-6, is KAGVTQTPRYLIKTRGQQVTLSCSPISGHRSVSWYQQTPGQGLQFLFEYFSETQRNKGNFPGRFSGRQFSNSRSEMNVSTLELGDSALYLCASSLAGVEAGANVLTFGAGSRLTVL.